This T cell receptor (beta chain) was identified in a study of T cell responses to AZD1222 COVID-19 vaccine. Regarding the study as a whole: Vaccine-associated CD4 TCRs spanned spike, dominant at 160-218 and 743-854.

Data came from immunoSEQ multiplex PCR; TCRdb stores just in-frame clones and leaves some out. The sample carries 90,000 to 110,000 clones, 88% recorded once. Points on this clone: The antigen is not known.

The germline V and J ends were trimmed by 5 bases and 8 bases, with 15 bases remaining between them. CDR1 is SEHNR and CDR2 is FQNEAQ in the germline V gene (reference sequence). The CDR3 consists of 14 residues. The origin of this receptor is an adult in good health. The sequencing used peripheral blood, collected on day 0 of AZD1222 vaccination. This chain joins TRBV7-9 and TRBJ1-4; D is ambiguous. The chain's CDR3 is CASSADTTWEKLFF. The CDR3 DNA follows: TGTGCCAGCAGCGCCGACACCACTTGGGAAAAACTGTTTTTT.